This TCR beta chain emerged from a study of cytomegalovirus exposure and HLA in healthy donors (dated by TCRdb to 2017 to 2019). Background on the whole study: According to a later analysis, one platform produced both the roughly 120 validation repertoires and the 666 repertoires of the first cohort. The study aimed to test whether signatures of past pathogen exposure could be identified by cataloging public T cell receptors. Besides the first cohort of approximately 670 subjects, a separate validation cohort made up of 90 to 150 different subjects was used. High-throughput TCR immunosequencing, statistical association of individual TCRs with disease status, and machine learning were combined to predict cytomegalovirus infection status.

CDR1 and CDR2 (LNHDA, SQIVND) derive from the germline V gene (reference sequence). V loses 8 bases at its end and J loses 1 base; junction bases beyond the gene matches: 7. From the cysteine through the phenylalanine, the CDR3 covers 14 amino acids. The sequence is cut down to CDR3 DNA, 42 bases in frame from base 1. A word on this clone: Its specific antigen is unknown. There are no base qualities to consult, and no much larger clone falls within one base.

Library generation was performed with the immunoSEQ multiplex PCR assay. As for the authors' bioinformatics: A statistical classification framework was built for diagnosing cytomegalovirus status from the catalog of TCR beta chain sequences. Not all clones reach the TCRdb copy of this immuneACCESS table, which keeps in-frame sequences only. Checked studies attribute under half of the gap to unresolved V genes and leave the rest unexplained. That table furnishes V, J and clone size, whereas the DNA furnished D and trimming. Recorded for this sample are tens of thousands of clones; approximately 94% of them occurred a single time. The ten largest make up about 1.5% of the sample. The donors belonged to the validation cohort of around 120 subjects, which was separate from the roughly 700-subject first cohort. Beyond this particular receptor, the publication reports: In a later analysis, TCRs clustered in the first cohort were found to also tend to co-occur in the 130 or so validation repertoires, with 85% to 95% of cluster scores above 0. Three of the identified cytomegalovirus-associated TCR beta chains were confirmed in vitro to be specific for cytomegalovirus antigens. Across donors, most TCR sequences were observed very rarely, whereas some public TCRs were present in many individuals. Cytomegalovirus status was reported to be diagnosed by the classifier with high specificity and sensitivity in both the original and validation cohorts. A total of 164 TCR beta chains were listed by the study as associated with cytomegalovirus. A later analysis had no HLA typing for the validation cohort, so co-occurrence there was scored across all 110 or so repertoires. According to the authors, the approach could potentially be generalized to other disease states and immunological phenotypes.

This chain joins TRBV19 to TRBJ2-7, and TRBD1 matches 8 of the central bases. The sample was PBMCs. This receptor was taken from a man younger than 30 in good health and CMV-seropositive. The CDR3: CASRDRWESYEQYF. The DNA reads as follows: TGTGCCAGTCGGGACAGGTGGGAGTCCTACGAGCAGTACTTC. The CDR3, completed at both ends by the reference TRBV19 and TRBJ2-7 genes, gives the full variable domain DGGITQSPKYLFRKEGQNVTLSCEQNLNHDAMYWYRQDPGQGLRLIYYSQIVNDFQKGDIAEGYSVSREKKESFPLTVTSAQKNPTAFYLCASRDRWESYEQYFGPGTRLTVT.